Sequencing of this TCR beta chain was carried out in a study of cytomegalovirus exposure and HLA in healthy donors. Regarding the study as a whole: The authors later found HLA-associated TCR beta chains more clonally expanded than equally common others. TCR beta sequences reportedly predicted most subjects' HLA-A and HLA-B alleles accurately. Earlier analysis looked at TCR beta V segments, and most were productive about 87% or about 30% of the time.

PCR primers comprised 60 Vbeta and 13 Jbeta primers. The method was immunoSEQ multiplex PCR; TCRdb's version includes in-frame clones alone and lacks a portion of them. The sample includes 130,000 or so clones, roughly 72% of them seen just once. Note on this clone: Its antigen remains unidentified.

Sequencing used PBMCs. The clonotype originates from a male donor in good health and CMV-seronegative.

As DNA, the CDR3 is TGTGCCAGCAGCATTGGACTAGCGGGAGCGGTAGATACGCAGTATTTT. Translating gives CASSIGLAGAVDTQYF. The gene calls are TRBV11-3 and TRBJ2-3; TRBD2 matches at 13 bases. Per germline, CDR1 SGHNT and CDR2 YENEEA. The ends lost 5 bases at V and 5 bases at J; junction bases unmatched: 7. This CDR3 has 16 amino acids.